This T cell receptor (beta chain) appears in the sequencing data of a study of T cell changes during pregnancy in multiple sclerosis. This CDR3 region has 13 residues. Germline trimming cut 0 bases from V and 9 bases from J; bases unmatched to any gene: 0. Germline CDR1 SGHDT, CDR2 YYEEEE. Method: immunoSEQ multiplex PCR; TCRdb's copy keeps in-frame clones and lacks some. The sample holds about 59,000 clones, about 94% seen once. This clonotype was obtained from a female donor with multiple sclerosis, enrolled in a pregnancy study. The material was CD8+ T cells from peripheral blood mononuclear cells, obtained after pregnancy. This chain joins TRBV5-6 and TRBJ2-1, with 10 bases matching TRBD2. The CDR3: CASSLASGSEQFF. CDR3 bases: TGTGCCAGCAGCTTGGCTAGCGGGAGTGAGCAGTTCTTC. Filled out from reference TRBV5-6 and TRBJ2-1, the complete variable domain reads DAGVTQSPTHLIKTRGQQVTLRCSPKSGHDTVSWYQQALGQGPQFIFQYYEEEERQRGNFPDRFSGHQFPNYSSELNVNALLLGDSALYLCASSLASGSEQFFGPGTRLTVL.